This TCR beta chain was sequenced for a study of blood T cell repertoires in COVID-19. Across the study: Samples of COVID-19 (acute and convalescent) were obtained from the United States, Italy and Spain.

The CDR3 is made up of 15 amino acids. The V end lost 1 base, the J end lost 0 bases, and 6 bases lay between the germline ends. Germline values: CDR1 LNHDA, CDR2 SQIVND (reference sequence). Sequencing was performed with immunoSEQ multiplex PCR; in TCRdb, only in-frame clones are kept and a portion is missing. The table includes about 150,000 clones, approximately 91% detected once. V is TRBV19 and J is TRBJ2-2; no reliable D call. The TCR sequence derives from a man younger than 30 with COVID-19, enrolled during active disease. The sample comprised peripheral blood. The CDR3 DNA reads as TGTGCCAGTAGTATAGGCCCAGCGAACACCGGGGAGCTGTTTTTT. Amino acids: CASSIGPANTGELFF. Full variable domain (outside the CDR3, taken from reference TRBV19 and TRBJ2-2): DGGITQSPKYLFRKEGQNVTLSCEQNLNHDAMYWYRQDPGQGLRLIYYSQIVNDFQKGDIAEGYSVSREKKESFPLTVTSAQKNPTAFYLCASSIGPANTGELFFGEGSRLTVL.